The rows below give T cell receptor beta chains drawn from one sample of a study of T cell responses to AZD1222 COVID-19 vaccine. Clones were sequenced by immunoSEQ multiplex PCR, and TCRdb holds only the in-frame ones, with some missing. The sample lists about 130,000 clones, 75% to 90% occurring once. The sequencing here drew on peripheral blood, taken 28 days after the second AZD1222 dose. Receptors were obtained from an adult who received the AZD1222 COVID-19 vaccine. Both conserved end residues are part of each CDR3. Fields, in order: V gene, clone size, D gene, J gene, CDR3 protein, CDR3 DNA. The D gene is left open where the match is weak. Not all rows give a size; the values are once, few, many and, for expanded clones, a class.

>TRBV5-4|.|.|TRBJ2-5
CASSLESSAETQYF
TGTGCCAGCAGCTTGGAGTCTAGCGCGGAGACCCAGTACTTC
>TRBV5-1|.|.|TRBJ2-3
CASSLRQATGDTQYF
TGCGCCAGCAGCTTGAGGCAGGCGACGGGAGATACGCAGTATTTT
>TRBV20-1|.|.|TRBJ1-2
CSASSSGYTF
TGCAGTGCTAGTTCAAGTGGCTACACCTTC
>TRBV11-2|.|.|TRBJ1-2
CASSFGLLDYGYTF
TGTGCCAGCAGCTTCGGACTTCTTGACTATGGCTACACCTTC
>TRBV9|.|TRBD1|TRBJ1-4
CASSSTGVDEKLFF
TGTGCCAGCAGCTCGACAGGGGTTGATGAAAAACTGTTTTTT
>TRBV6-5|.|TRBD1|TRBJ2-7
CASRRDRNYEQYF
TGTGCCAGCCGCCGGGACAGGAACTACGAGCAGTACTTC
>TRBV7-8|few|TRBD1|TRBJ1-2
CASSARGQETYGYTF
TGTGCCAGCAGCGCCCGCGGACAGGAGACCTATGGCTACACCTTC
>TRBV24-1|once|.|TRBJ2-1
CATSDLLGGVGYEQFF
TGTGCCACCAGTGATTTATTGGGCGGGGTCGGGTATGAGCAGTTCTTC
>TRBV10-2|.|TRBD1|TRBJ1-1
CASSDNRGQNLNTEAFF
TGCGCCAGCAGTGATAACAGGGGGCAAAATTTGAACACTGAAGCTTTCTTT
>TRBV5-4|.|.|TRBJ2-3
CASSPLGGQSTDTQYF
TGTGCCAGCAGCCCGTTGGGGGGACAGAGCACAGATACGCAGTATTTT
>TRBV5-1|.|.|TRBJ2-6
CASSLTPSGANVLTF
TGCGCCAGCAGCTTGACCCCGTCTGGGGCCAACGTCCTGACTTTC
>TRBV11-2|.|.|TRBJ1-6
CASSQSGGGGANSPLHF
TGTGCCAGCAGCCAGAGTGGGGGCGGAGGGGCCAATTCACCCCTCCACTTT
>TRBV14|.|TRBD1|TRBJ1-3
CASSPQQGTGNTIYF
TGTGCCAGCAGCCCCCAACAGGGGACTGGAAACACCATATATTTT